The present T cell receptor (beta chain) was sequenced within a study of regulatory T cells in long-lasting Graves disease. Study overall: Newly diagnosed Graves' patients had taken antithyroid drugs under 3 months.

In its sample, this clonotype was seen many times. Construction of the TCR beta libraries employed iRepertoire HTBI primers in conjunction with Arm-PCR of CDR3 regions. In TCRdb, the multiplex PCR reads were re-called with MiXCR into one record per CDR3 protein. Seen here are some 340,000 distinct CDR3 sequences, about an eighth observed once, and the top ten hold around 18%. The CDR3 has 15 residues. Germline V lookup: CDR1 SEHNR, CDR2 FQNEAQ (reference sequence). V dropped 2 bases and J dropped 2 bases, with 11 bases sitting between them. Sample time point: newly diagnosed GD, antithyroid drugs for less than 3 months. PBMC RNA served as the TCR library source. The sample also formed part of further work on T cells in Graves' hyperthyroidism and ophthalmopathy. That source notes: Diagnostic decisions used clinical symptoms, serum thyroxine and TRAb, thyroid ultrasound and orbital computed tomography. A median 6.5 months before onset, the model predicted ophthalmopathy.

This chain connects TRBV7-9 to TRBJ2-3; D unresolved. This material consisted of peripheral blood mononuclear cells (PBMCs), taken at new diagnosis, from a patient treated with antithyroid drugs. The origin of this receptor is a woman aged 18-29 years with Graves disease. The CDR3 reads CASSLFGRYTDTQYF. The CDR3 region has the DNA TGTGCCAGCAGCTTATTCGGCAGGTACACAGATACGCAGTATTTT. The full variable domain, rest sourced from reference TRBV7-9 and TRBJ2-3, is DTGVSQNPRHKITKRGQNVTFRCDPISEHNRLYWYRQTLGQGPEFLTYFQNEAQLEKSRLLSDRFSAERPKGSFSTLEIQRTEQGDSAMYLCASSLFGRYTDTQYFGPGTRLTVL.